This TCR beta chain was sequenced for a study of blood T cell repertoires in COVID-19. Study in general: Whether acute or convalescent, the COVID-19 samples came from the United States, Italy and Spain. In each case, the material was cDNA or gDNA derived from T cells, B-cell-depleted T cells, or PBMCs.

Authors' analysis steps: It was from reference gene primer amplification that nucleated cell counts were estimated. The repertoire was sequenced with immunoSEQ multiplex PCR; TCRdb's copy has only in-frame clones and lacks some. V and J calls and clone size are given by that table; D and trimming were obtained from the DNA. The sample consists of roughly 40,000 clones, 85% to 95% of them appearing once. V gave up 3 bases and J gave up 0 bases, with 9 bases separating them. The CDR3 is 16 residues long. The germline gives CDR1 KGHSH, CDR2 LQKENI. The rearrangement joins TRBV18 to TRBJ2-6; D remains unclear. Specimen: peripheral blood. The origin of this receptor is a human donor in a cohort sampled during active COVID-19. The DNA for the CDR3 is TGTGCCAGCTCACCGAAATACACCTCTGGGGCCAACGTCCTGACTTTC. It translates to CASSPKYTSGANVLTF.